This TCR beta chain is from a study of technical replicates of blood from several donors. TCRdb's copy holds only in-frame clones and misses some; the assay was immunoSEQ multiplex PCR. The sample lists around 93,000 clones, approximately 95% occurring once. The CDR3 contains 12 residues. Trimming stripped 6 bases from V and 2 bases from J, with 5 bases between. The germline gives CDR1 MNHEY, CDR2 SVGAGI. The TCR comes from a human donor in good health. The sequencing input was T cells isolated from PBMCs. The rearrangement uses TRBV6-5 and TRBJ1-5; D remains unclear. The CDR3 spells CASRTGNQPQHF. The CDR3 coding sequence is TGTGCCAGCAGAACAGGCAATCAGCCCCAGCATTTT.